This T cell receptor (beta chain) stems from a study of blood T cell repertoires in COVID-19. Study background: Spain, Italy and the United States supplied samples that represented acute and convalescent COVID-19. Sources were T cells, B-cell-depleted T cells, or PBMCs; the material itself was cDNA or gDNA.

How the authors handled the data: It was from reference gene primer amplification that nucleated cell counts were estimated. Sequencing used immunoSEQ multiplex PCR; TCRdb keeps in-frame clones, though not all of them. V and J calls and clone size are as listed in that table; D and trimming were resolved from the DNA. Among approximately 290,000 clones listed, 85% to 90% were seen once. The Seattle patients, enrolled during active infection, were followed longitudinally. This CDR3 contains 14 residues. Germline values: CDR1 SGHNT, CDR2 YYREEE (reference sequence). V was cut by 4 bases and J by 12 bases, with 20 bases left in between.

Sequencing was done on a sample of peripheral blood. This rearrangement joins TRBV5-4 to TRBJ2-1; D is unresolved. The receptor's source is a woman aged 25-40 years with COVID-19, enrolled during active disease. Written as DNA, the CDR3 is TGTGCCAGCAGCCAAGAGACCGGGTTTCGAGGGCAGTTCTTC. This translates into CASSQETGFRGQFF.